This T cell receptor (beta chain) comes out of a study of cytomegalovirus exposure and HLA in healthy donors. 60 Vbeta and 13 Jbeta primers were used in PCR. Produced via immunoSEQ multiplex PCR; TCRdb's table is partial and in-frame only. The profile covers 99,000 or so clones, with around four fifths appearing a single time and around 1.2% taken by the ten largest. This clone was observed a few times. Germline V CDR1 and CDR2: SGHTA, FQGNSA. V dropped 5 bases and J dropped 1 base, with 8 bases sitting between them. The CDR3 runs 14 residues. The chain employs TRBV7-2 and TRBJ2-2; D is perhaps TRBD1 (5 bases). The origin of this receptor is a man under 40 in good health and CMV-seronegative. The sample taken for sequencing was PBMCs. The CDR3 bases are TGTGCCAGCAGCCCCGACAGGAACACCGGGGAGCTGTTTTTT. As protein: CASSPDRNTGELFF.